The 27 T cell receptor beta chains below were found in one sample sequenced in a study of breast tumors, draining lymph nodes, adjacent tissues. TCRdb reprocessed the multiplex PCR reads via MiXCR and lists one record per CDR3 protein. This sample has about 130,000 distinct CDR3 sequences; more than 20% occur once, and the top ten carry just over 2.5%. Samples came from axillary lymph nodes draining the breast cancer. The sample consisted of axillary lymph node tissue. The receptor set was obtained from a female donor with breast cancer. Some clones in this sample may be carry-over from other donors' samples.

The chain couples TRBV28 to TRBJ1-5; D not certain. Germline V gene data show CDR1 as MDHEN and CDR2 as SYDVKM. The CDR3 loop spans 13 amino acids. Trimming removed 5 bases at V and 8 bases at J, with 13 bases between. The CDR3 here is CASSRQIGEPQHF. CDR3 in DNA: TGTGCCAGCAGTCGACAAATTGGGGAGCCCCAGCATTTT.

Many counts were recorded for this clonotype. The V gene is TRBV7-3, the J gene TRBJ2-2, with 13 positions matching TRBD2. The J segment lost 4 bases and the V segment lost 3 bases, leaving 2 bases of the junction unmatched. The CDR3 length is 16 residues. The germline V gene encodes CDR1 SGHTA and CDR2 FQGTGA. The chain's CDR3 is CASSLGLAGTTGELFF. The CDR3 bases are TGTGCCAGCAGCTTGGGACTAGCGGGGACCACCGGGGAGCTGTTTTTT. Supplemented by reference TRBV7-3 and TRBJ2-2, the full variable domain reads GAGVSQTPSNKVTEKGKYVELRCDPISGHTALYWYRQSLGQGPEFLIYFQGTGAADDSGLPNDRFFAVRPEGSVSTLKIQRTERGDSAVYLCASSLGLAGTTGELFFGEGSRLTVL.

This clonotype was detected ten times or more. The V and J genes are TRBV20-1 and TRBJ2-7; 8 bases fit TRBD2. V lost 6 bases and J lost 1; bases outside the gene matches: 14. Germline-derived CDR1 and CDR2 are DFQATT and SNEGSKA (reference sequence). The CDR3 length is 16 residues. The CDR3 nucleotides are TGCAGTGCCCCCCCCCCCGGACTAGCAGATTCCTACGAGCAGTACTTC. Its translation: CSAPPPGLADSYEQYF.

This clonotype showed up just a few times. A much larger clone differs from this one at a single base, so this may be a read error. The CDR3 ends on some other residue instead of the conserved phenylalanine or tryptophan, so this is likely a read error. This chain links TRBV18 with TRBJ2-7; the D gene is possibly TRBD2 (7 bases). CDR3 length equals 14 residues. Germline V gene sequence: CDR1 KGHSH, CDR2 LQKENI. Between the trimmed V and J ends, which lost 0 bases and 6 bases, there was a span of 12 bases. The CDR3 loop reads CASSPPGGRGEQYS. In nucleotides, the CDR3 is TGTGCCAGCTCACCACCGGGGGGGCGAGGCGAGCAGTACTCC.

This clonotype has a count of ten or more. This chain joins TRBV4-2 and TRBJ2-1; 9 bases line up with TRBD2. The ends lost 1 base at V and 9 bases at J; junction bases unmatched: 7. Germline V CDR1 and CDR2: LGHNA, YNFKEQ. The CDR3 length is 15 residues. DNA of the CDR3: TGTGCCAGCAGCCAAGTGGCTAGCGGGATGGTTGAGCAGTTCTTC. It codes for CASSQVASGMVEQFF.

In its sample, this clonotype was seen many times. This chain uses TRBV7-2 with TRBJ2-3; 11 bases map to TRBD2. The germline V gene encodes CDR1 SGHTA and CDR2 FQGNSA. V was pared by 5 bases and J by 0 bases, with 10 bases of the junction left unmatched. This CDR3 is 18 amino acids long. CDR3 amino acids: CASSPPPGLAVSTDTQYF. CDR3 DNA: TGTGCCAGCAGCCCGCCACCGGGACTAGCGGTTAGCACAGATACGCAGTATTTT.

About this clonotype: A much larger clone differs from this one at a single base, so this may be a read error. The rearrangement uses TRBV12-3 or TRBV12-4 and TRBJ2-7; 14 nucleotides agree with TRBD2. CDR3 length: 16 residues. In DNA form, the CDR3 reads TGTGCCAGCAGTTCGACAGGGGGACTAGCGGGAGTCGAGCTGTACTTC. Residues: CASSSTGGLAGVELYF.

Only a few counts were recorded for this clonotype. This chain connects TRBV28 to TRBJ2-5, with TRBD1 matching over 8 bases. Unmatched junction bases numbered 8, after V lost 5 bases and J lost 6 bases. The germline gives CDR1 MDHEN, CDR2 SYDVKM. The CDR3 totals 14 residues. CDR3 residues: CASSAAGGKKTQYF. DNA for the CDR3: TGTGCCAGCAGTGCAGCAGGGGGCAAAAAGACCCAGTACTTC.

The chain is built from TRBV20-1 and TRBJ2-5; TRBD2 aligns across 13 bases. The CDR3 contains 15 residues. The trim removed 5 bases at V and 1 base at J, leaving 4 bases unmatched. CDR1 is DFQATT, CDR2 SNEGSKA, per germline (reference sequence). CDR3 nucleotides: TGCAGTGCTTCCGGACTAGCGGGAGCCCAAGAGACCCAGTACTTC. Translation gives CSASGLAGAQETQYF.

Ten or more counts support this clonotype. The chain joins TRBV20-1 to TRBJ2-7; 10 bases line up with TRBD2. This CDR3 comprises 18 residues. The germline V gene encodes CDR1 DFQATT and CDR2 SNEGSKA (reference sequence). With V trimmed by 1 base and J by 5 bases, 17 bases remained unmatched. The CDR3: CSARAQTSGPLRQNEQYF. The CDR3 nucleotides are TGCAGTGCTAGAGCTCAGACTAGCGGGCCCCTTCGACAGAACGAGCAGTACTTC.

A few counts support this clonotype. The chain combines TRBV3-1 with TRBJ2-3; TRBD1 might be the D (5 bases). From germline, CDR1 is LGHDT and CDR2 YNNKEL (reference sequence). The germline V and J ends were trimmed by 1 base and 3 bases, with 11 bases remaining between them. The CDR3 totals 15 residues. CDR3: CASSQVQGLTDTQYF. For the CDR3, the DNA is TGTGCCAGCAGCCAAGTGCAGGGTCTTACAGATACGCAGTATTTT.

This clonotype was found many times. The rearrangement links TRBV7-2 to TRBJ2-3, with D uncertain. Germline CDR1 SGHTA, CDR2 FQGNSA. Between the trimmed V and J ends, which lost 6 bases and 5 bases, there was a span of 12 bases. The CDR3 consists of 13 residues. The chain's CDR3 is CASSPAPLDTQYF. In nucleotides, the CDR3 is TGTGCCAGCAGTCCGGCACCGTTAGATACGCAGTATTTT.

This clonotype has a count of ten or more. V gene TRBV2 combines with J gene TRBJ1-2, with TRBD1 identical over 9 bases. The CDR3 has 14 residues. Germline CDR1 is SNHLY and CDR2 is FYNNEI. V dropped 3 bases and J dropped 7; count of bases not matched to a gene: 6. This chain's CDR3 is CASSEDRGVGGYTF. The DNA of the CDR3 is TGTGCCAGCAGTGAGGACAGGGGTGTAGGTGGCTACACCTTC.

With respect to this clonotype: With a much larger clone just one base away, this may be a read error. V usage is TRBV20-1 and J usage is TRBJ2-1; 9 bases match TRBD1. The V gene end was trimmed by 3 bases and the J gene end by 3 bases; junction bases not matched to a gene: 3. Germline CDR1 and CDR2: DFQATT and SNEGSKA (reference sequence). This CDR3 has 14 amino acids. The CDR3 reads CSASDRGFYNEQFF. The DNA of the CDR3 is TGCAGTGCTAGTGACAGGGGGTTCTACAATGAGCAGTTCTTC.

This clonotype was picked up many times. V gene TRBV2 combines with J gene TRBJ2-3; D is undetermined. The germline gives CDR1 SNHLY, CDR2 FYNNEI. V dropped 7 bases and J dropped 0 bases, with 11 bases sitting between them. CDR3 length: 14 amino acids. The CDR3 nucleotides are TGTGCCAGCATGCGAACCACTAGCACAGATACGCAGTATTTT. This gives the protein CASMRTTSTDTQYF.

In this sample, this clonotype turned up many times. V and J are TRBV6-4 and TRBJ2-7; D possibly corresponds to TRBD2 (5 bases). The CDR3 totals 13 residues. The germline V and J ends were trimmed by 9 bases and 3 bases, with 15 bases remaining between them. Germline CDR1 reads MRHNA; CDR2 reads SNTAGT. The CDR3 DNA reads as TGTGCCAGTGGCCGACCCCGGGGCTACGAGCAGTACTTC. Its translation: CASGRPRGYEQYF.

Comments on this clonotype: The junction does not match germline at one end; this may be a read error. This CDR3 is CASSLGWGDERYF. CDR3 coding DNA: TGCGCCAGCAGCTTGGGATGGGGGGACGAGCGGTACTTC. The chain carries TRBV5-1 and TRBJ2-7; tentative D call: TRBD2 (6 bases). This CDR3 is built from 13 residues. Per germline, CDR1 SGHRS and CDR2 YFSETQ.

This clonotype was seen many times. The V and J genes are TRBV12-3 or TRBV12-4 and TRBJ1-2, with D possibly being TRBD1 (5 bases). The ends were cut back, 5 bases at V and 7 bases at J, with 8 bases in the middle. The CDR3 consists of 11 residues. The CDR3 nucleotides are TGTGCCAGCAGTGCTCAGGGTGGCTACACCTTC. Translation: CASSAQGGYTF.

This clonotype was counted many times. CDR3 region: CASRARGDNYGYTF. CDR3 coding DNA: TGTGCCAGCAGGGCCCGGGGGGATAACTATGGCTACACCTTC. V is TRBV6-1 and J is TRBJ1-2; tentatively, D is TRBD1 (5 bases). This CDR3 has 14 amino acids. V gave up 6 bases and J gave up 1 base, with 12 bases separating them. Germline V lookup: CDR1 MNHNS, CDR2 SASEGT.

The chain couples TRBV30 to TRBJ1-5, with D uncertain. With 2 bases removed from V and 2 bases from J, the gap between germline ends came to 7 bases. Germline V lookup: CDR1 GTSNPN, CDR2 SVGIG (reference sequence). This CDR3 comprises 13 residues. The CDR3 DNA sequence: TGTGCCTGGAGTCCGCCCCGCAATCAGCCCCAGCATTTT. It codes for CAWSPPRNQPQHF.

Many counts were recorded for this clonotype. V is TRBV12-3 or TRBV12-4 and J is TRBJ2-7; possible D gene TRBD1, 7 bases. This CDR3 has 14 residues. Trimming removed 5 bases at V and 4 bases at J, with 15 bases between. The CDR3: CASSIDREVYEQYF. The CDR3 bases are TGTGCCAGCAGTATTGACAGGGAGGTATACGAGCAGTACTTC.

As concerns this clonotype: This could be a read error, since a much larger clone is one nucleotide away. The chain uses TRBV18 and TRBJ2-7; no definite D call. Germline V gives CDR1 KGHSH, CDR2 LQKENI. Trimming removed 4 bases at V and 5 bases at J, with 12 bases between. This CDR3 region has 13 residues. CDR3: CASSRMGSDEQYF. CDR3 coding DNA: TGTGCCAGCTCACGAATGGGGTCCGACGAGCAGTACTTC.

The V call is TRBV6-6, the J call TRBJ1-2; D gene uncertain. The V gene's germline CDR1 is MNHNY and CDR2 SVGAGI (reference sequence). The ends were cut back, 4 bases at V and 2 bases at J, with 8 bases in the middle. The CDR3 sequence is 13 residues long. The CDR3 is CASSSMTNYGYTF. CDR3 nucleotide sequence: TGTGCCAGCAGTTCAATGACCAACTATGGCTACACCTTC.

The DNA for the CDR3 is TGTGCCAGCAGTCAATCCTGGACTCGTGGGGCCAACGTCCTGACTTTC. Amino acids: CASSQSWTRGANVLTF. J is TRBJ2-6 and V is TRBV28, with D perhaps matching TRBD2 (5 bases). This CDR3 is 16 amino acids long. Germline V gene sequence: CDR1 MDHEN, CDR2 SYDVKM. Trimming took off 5 bases at V and 3 bases at J, with 14 bases between the two ends.

This clonotype has ten or more counts. The chain has TRBV5-1 and TRBJ2-2; D not resolved. Between the trimmed V and J ends, which lost 2 bases and 2 bases, there was a span of 10 bases. This CDR3 is built from 15 residues. Germline-derived CDR1 and CDR2 are SGHRS and YFSETQ. The CDR3 DNA reads as TGCGCCAGCAGCTTTTCCGGGCCCAACACCGGGGAGCTGTTTTTT. Protein: CASSFSGPNTGELFF.

Turning to this clonotype: A much larger clonotype is one base distant, so this may be a read error. J is TRBJ2-3 and V is TRBV5-1; D is possibly TRBD1 (5 bases). Germline V gene lookup returns CDR1 SGHRS and CDR2 YFSETQ. The CDR3 spans 15 residues. CDR3 DNA sequence: TGCGCCAGCAGCTTGGAATTAGGGGCGGCAGATACGCAGTGTTTT. It specifies CASSLELGAADTQCF.

This clonotype has at least ten counts. The chain couples TRBV6-5 to TRBJ1-6, with 7 bases lining up with TRBD1. The ends lost 2 bases at V and 7 bases at J; junction bases unmatched: 5. There are 15 residues in the CDR3. CDR1 and CDR2 from the germline V gene are MNHEY and SVGAGI. CDR3 in amino acids: CASSYTGVYNSPLHF. The DNA of the CDR3 is TGTGCCAGCAGTTACACAGGGGTATACAATTCACCCCTCCACTTT.